The 5 T cell receptor beta chains reported below all come from one sample, sequenced in a study of regulatory T cells in long-lasting Graves disease. HTBI primers from iRepertoire and Arm-PCR of CDR3 regions yielded the TCR beta libraries. Via MiXCR, TCRdb re-called the multiplex PCR reads, giving one row per CDR3 protein. The sample consists of a few hundred thousand distinct CDR3 sequences, roughly 21% of them appearing once. Time point noted: persistent/refractory GD, antithyroid drugs over 5 years with positive TRAb. RNA isolated from PBMCs was used to make the TCR library. Sample: peripheral blood mononuclear cells (PBMCs), taken when the disease was refractory, from a patient treated with antithyroid drugs. The source of these receptors is a female donor with Graves disease.

A few counts support this clonotype. The CDR3 nucleotides read TGTGCCACCAGCAGAGACAGGGGAAACCTGAACACTGAAGCTTTCTTT. It translates to CATSRDRGNLNTEAFF. J is TRBJ1-1 and V is TRBV15; tentatively, D is TRBD1 (6 bases). This CDR3 is built from 16 residues. Germline V gene sequence: CDR1 LNHNV, CDR2 YYDKDF (reference sequence). Trimming removed 0 bases at V and 0 bases at J, with 11 bases between.

The V and J genes are TRBV6-1 and TRBJ1-6; D unresolved. Trimming cost V 10 bases and J 0 bases, with 13 bases left between them. Looked up from germline, CDR1 is MNHNS and CDR2 is SASEGT. This CDR3 spans 15 amino acids. CDR3 in amino acids: CATLRTDSYNSPLHF. CDR3 DNA sequence: TGTGCCACCCTCCGGACTGACTCCTATAATTCACCCCTCCACTTT.

The sample holds many counts of this clonotype. The chain uses TRBV2 and TRBJ2-7; D remains unclear. CDR1 and CDR2 (germline): SNHLY, FYNNEI. CDR3 length: 12 residues. Trimming shortened V by 2 bases and J by 3 bases, and 5 bases separated the two germline ends. The CDR3 loop reads CASSENDYEQYF. CDR3 sequence (DNA): TGTGCCAGCAGTGAAAACGACTACGAGCAGTACTTC.

This clonotype appeared many times. The gene calls are TRBV12-3 or TRBV12-4 and TRBJ1-5; a possible D gene is TRBD1 (6 bases). The CDR3 covers 13 residues. V gave up 6 bases and J gave up 4 bases, with 10 bases separating them. The CDR3 DNA reads TGTGCCAGCAGACGCAGGGGAAATCAGCCCCAGCATTTT. It translates to CASRRRGNQPQHF.

The chain uses TRBV20-1 and TRBJ2-5; possibly TRBD1 for D (6 bases). Trimming removed 0 bases from V and 0 bases from J, with 14 bases in between. The CDR3 runs 16 residues. Germline loops: CDR1 DFQATT, CDR2 SNEGSKA (reference sequence). CDR3 sequence reads: CSARDSWGQYQETQYF. The CDR3 DNA reads TGCAGTGCTAGAGATTCGTGGGGGCAGTACCAAGAGACCCAGTACTTC.